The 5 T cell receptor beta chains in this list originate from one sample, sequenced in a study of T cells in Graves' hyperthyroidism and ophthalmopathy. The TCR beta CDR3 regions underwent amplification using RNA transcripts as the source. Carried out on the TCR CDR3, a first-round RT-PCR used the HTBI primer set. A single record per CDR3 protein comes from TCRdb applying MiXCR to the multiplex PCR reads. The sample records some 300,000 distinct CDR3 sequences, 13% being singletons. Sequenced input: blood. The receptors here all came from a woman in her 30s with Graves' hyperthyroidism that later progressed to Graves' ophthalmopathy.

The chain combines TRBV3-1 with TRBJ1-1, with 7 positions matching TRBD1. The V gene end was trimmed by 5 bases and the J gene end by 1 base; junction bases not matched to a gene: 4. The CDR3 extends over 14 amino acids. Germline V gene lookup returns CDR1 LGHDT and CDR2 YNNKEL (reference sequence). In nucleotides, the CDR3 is TGTGCCAGCAGCGAACAGGGGAGGAACACTGAAGCTTTCTTT. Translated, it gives CASSEQGRNTEAFF. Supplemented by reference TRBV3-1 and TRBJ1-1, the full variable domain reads DTAVSQTPKYLVTQMGNDKSIKCEQNLGHDTMYWYKQDSKKFLKIMFSYNNKELIINETVPNRFSPKSPDKAHLNLHINSLELGDSAVYFCASSEQGRNTEAFFGQGTRLTVV.

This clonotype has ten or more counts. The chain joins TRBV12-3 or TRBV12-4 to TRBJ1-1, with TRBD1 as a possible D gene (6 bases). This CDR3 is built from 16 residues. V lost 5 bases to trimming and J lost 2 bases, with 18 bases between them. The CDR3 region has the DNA TGTGCCAGCAGTACCGCCCCACAGGGTTATAACACTGAAGCTTTCTTT. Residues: CASSTAPQGYNTEAFF.

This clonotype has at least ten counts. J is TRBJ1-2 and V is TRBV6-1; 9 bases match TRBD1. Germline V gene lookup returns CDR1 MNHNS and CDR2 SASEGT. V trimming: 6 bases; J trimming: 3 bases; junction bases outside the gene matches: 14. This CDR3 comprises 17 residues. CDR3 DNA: TGTGCCAGCAGCGGGACAGGGTTCTCCCCTAGGGACTATGGCTACACCTTC. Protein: CASSGTGFSPRDYGYTF.

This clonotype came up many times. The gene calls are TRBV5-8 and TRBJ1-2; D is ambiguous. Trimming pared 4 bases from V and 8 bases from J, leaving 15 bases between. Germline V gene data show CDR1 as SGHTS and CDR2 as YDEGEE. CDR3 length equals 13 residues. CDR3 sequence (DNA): TGTGCCAGCAGCCCAACAGAGAGTGAAGGCTACACCTTC. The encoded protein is CASSPTESEGYTF.

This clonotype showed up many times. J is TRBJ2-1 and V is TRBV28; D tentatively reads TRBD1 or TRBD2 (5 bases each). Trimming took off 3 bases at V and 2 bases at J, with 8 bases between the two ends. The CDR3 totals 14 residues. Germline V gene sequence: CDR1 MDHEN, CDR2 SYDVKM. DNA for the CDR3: TGTGCCAGCAGTTTGTGGGGGACCTACAATGAGCAGTTCTTC. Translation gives CASSLWGTYNEQFF. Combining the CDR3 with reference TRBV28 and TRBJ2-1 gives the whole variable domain DVKVTQSSRYLVKRTGEKVFLECVQDMDHENMFWYRQDPGLGLRLIYFSYDVKMKEKGDIPEGYSVSREKKERFSLILESASTNQTSMYLCASSLWGTYNEQFFGPGTRLTVL.